What follows describes a single T cell receptor beta chain. Before they entered the study, exposed participants had met a COVID-19 case within 2 weeks. Germline V gene lookup returns CDR1 LNHNV and CDR2 YYDKDF (reference sequence). The germline V and J ends were trimmed by 1 base and 6 bases, with 18 bases remaining between them. This CDR3 is 16 amino acids long. This record comes from a study of blood T cell repertoires in COVID-19. In the original analysis: Estimates of nucleated cell counts were drawn from the amplification of reference gene primers. The repertoire was sequenced with immunoSEQ multiplex PCR; TCRdb's copy has only in-frame clones and lacks some. V, J and clone size are those of that table, while D and trimming were read from the DNA. The table has 220,000 or so clones, 90% seen once.

The chain carries TRBV15 and TRBJ2-5, with D maybe TRBD2 (5 bases). This receptor was taken from a man aged 25-40 years who had been exposed to COVID-19. Material: PBMCs or T cells enriched from blood (not recorded which). The CDR3 is CATSRATILGRKTQYF. The CDR3 coding sequence is TGTGCCACCAGCAGAGCCACAATACTAGGCAGGAAGACCCAGTACTTC.